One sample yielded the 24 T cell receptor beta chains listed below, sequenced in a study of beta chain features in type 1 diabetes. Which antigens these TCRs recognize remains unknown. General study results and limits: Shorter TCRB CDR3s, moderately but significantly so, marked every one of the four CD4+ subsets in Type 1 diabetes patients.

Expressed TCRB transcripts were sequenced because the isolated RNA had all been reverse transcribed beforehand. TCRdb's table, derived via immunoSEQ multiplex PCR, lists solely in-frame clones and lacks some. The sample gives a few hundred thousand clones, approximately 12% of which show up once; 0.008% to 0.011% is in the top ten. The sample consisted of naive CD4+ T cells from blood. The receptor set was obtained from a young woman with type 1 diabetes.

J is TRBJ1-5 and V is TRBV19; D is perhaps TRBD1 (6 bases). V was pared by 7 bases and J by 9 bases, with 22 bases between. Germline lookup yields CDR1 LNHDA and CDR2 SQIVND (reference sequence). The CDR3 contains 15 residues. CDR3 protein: CASMISDGGRAPQHF. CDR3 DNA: TGTGCCAGTATGATTTCGGATGGGGGCCGGGCGCCCCAGCATTTT. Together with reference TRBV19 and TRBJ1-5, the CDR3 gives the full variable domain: DGGITQSPKYLFRKEGQNVTLSCEQNLNHDAMYWYRQDPGQGLRLIYYSQIVNDFQKGDIAEGYSVSREKKESFPLTVTSAQKNPTAFYLCASMISDGGRAPQHFGDGTRLSIL.

CDR3 amino acids: CAWSVTGDQPQHF. The DNA of the CDR3 is TGTGCCTGGAGTGTGACAGGGGATCAGCCCCAGCATTTT. This chain uses TRBV30 with TRBJ1-5; 8 positions agree with TRBD1. With 0 bases clipped from V and 5 bases from J, the junction kept 0 bases outside the gene matches. CDR3 length equals 13 residues. CDR1 and CDR2 (germline): GTSNPN, SVGIG (reference sequence). Complete variable domain (other parts from reference TRBV30 and TRBJ1-5): SQTIHQWPATLVQPVGSPLSLECTVEGTSNPNLYWYRQAAGRGLQLLFYSVGIGQISSEVPQNLSASRPQDRQFILSSKKLLLSDSGFYLCAWSVTGDQPQHFGDGTRLSIL.

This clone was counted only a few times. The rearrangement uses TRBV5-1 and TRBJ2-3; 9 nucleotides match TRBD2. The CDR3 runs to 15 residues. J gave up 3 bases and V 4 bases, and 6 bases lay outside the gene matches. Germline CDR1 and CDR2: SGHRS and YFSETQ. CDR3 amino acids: CASSGSGSRTDTQYF. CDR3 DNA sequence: TGCGCCAGCAGCGGTAGCGGGAGTAGAACAGATACGCAGTATTTT.

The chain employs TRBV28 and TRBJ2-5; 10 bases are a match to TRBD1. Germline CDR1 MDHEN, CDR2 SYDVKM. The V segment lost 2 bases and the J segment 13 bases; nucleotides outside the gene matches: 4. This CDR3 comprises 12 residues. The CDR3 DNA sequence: TGTGCCAGCAGTTTAGGGACAGGGGTCCGGTACTTC. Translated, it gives CASSLGTGVRYF.

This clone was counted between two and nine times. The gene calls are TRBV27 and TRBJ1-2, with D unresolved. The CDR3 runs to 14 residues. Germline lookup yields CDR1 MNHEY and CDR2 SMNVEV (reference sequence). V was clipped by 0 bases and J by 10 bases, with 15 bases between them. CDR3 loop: CASSLSQRRKNYTF. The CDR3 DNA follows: TGTGCCAGCAGTTTATCCCAGCGCCGGAAGAACTACACCTTC.

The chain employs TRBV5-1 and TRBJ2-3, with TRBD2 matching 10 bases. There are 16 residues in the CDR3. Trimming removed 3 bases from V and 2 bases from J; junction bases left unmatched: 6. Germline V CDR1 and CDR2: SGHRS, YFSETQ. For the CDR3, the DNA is TGCGCCAGCAGCTCTCTAGCGGGAGCGGTCACAGATACGCAGTATTTT. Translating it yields CASSSLAGAVTDTQYF. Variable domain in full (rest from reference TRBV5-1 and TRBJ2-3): KAGVTQTPRYLIKTRGQQVTLSCSPISGHRSVSWYQQTPGQGLQFLFEYFSETQRNKGNFPGRFSGRQFSNSRSEMNVSTLELGDSALYLCASSSLAGAVTDTQYFGPGTRLTVL.

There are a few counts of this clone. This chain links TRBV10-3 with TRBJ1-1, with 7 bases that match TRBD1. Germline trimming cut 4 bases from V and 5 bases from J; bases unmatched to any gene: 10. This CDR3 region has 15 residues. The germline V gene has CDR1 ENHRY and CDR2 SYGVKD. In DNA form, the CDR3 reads TGTGCCATCAGTGCGGACCACAGGGGAGGTACTGAAGCTTTCTTT. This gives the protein CAISADHRGGTEAFF.

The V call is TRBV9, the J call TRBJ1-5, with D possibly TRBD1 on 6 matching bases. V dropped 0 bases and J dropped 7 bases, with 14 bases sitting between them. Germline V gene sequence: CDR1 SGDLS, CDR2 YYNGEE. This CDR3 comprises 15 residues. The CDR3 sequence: CASSVDPKGDQPQHF. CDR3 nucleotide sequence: TGTGCCAGCAGCGTAGACCCGAAGGGGGACCAGCCCCAGCATTTT.

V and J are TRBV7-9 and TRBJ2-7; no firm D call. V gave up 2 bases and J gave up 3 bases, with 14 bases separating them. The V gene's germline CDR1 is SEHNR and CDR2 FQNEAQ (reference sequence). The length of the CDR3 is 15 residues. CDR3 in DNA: TGTGCCAGCAGCTTACTCGTCTTCGGAGACTACGAGCAGTACTTC. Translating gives CASSLLVFGDYEQYF.

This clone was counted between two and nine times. The CDR3 loop is CASSPRDFLREQYF. CDR3 nucleotide sequence: TGTGCCAGCAGTCCTCGGGACTTCCTCAGAGAGCAGTACTTC. The rearrangement uses TRBV6-5 and TRBJ2-7; perhaps TRBD2 as D (6 bases). The CDR3 has 14 amino acids. The germline gives CDR1 MNHEY, CDR2 SVGAGI. V lost 5 bases to trimming and J lost 7 bases, with 18 bases between them.

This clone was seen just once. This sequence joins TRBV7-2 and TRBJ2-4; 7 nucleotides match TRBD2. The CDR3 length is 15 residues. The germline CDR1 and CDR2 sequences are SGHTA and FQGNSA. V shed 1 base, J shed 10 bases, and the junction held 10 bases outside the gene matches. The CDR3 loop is CASSLEASGGLIQYF. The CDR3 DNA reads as TGTGCCAGCAGCTTAGAAGCTAGCGGCGGACTGATTCAGTACTTC.

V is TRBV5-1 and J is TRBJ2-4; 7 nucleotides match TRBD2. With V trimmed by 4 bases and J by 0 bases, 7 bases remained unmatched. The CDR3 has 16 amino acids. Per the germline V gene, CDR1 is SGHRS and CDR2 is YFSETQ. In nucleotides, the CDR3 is TGCGCCAGCAGCCTATGGGGGGGACTAGCCAAAAACATTCAGTACTTC. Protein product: CASSLWGGLAKNIQYF.

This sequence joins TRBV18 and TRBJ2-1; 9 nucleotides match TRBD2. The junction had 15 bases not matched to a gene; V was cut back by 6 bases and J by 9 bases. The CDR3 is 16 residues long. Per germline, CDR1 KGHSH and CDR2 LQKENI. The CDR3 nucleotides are TGTGCCAGCTCTGCGACGGCGAGCGGGGGGCCTATTGAGCAGTTCTTC. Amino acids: CASSATASGGPIEQFF.

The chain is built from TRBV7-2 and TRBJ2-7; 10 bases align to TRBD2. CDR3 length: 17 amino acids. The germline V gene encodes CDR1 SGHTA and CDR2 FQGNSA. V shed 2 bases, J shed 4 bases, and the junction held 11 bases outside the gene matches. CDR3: CASSLPTSGKIRYEQYF. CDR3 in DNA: TGTGCCAGCAGCTTACCAACTAGCGGGAAGATAAGATACGAGCAGTACTTC.

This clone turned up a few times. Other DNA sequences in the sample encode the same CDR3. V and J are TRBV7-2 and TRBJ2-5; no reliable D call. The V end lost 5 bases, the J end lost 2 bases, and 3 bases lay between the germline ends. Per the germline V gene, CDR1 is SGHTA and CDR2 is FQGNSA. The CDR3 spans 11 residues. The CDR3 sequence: CASSQQETQYF. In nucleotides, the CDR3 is TGTGCCAGCAGCCAACAAGAGACCCAGTACTTC. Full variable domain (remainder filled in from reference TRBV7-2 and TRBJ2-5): GAGVSQSPSNKVTEKGKDVELRCDPISGHTALYWYRQSLGQGLEFLIYFQGNSAPDKSGLPSDRFSAERTGGSVSTLTIQRTQQEDSAVYLCASSQQETQYFGPGTRLLVL.

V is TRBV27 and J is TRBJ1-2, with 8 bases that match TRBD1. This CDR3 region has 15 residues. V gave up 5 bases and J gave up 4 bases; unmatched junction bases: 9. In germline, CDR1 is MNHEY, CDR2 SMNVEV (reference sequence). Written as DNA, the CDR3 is TGTGCCAGCAGTCTACGACAGGGGAGATCCTATGGCTACACCTTC. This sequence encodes CASSLRQGRSYGYTF.

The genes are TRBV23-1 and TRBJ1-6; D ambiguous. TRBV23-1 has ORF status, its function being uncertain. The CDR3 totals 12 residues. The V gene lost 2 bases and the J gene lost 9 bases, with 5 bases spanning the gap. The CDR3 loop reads CASSQVGSPLHF. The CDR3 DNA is TGCGCCAGCAGTCAAGTCGGTTCACCCCTCCACTTT.

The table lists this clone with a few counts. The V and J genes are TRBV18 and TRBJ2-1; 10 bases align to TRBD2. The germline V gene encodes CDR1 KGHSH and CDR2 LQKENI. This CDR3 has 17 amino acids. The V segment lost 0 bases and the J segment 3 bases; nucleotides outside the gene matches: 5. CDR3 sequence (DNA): TGTGCCAGCTCACCACCGGCAGGACTAGCGGTCTACAATGAGCAGTTCTTC. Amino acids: CASSPPAGLAVYNEQFF.

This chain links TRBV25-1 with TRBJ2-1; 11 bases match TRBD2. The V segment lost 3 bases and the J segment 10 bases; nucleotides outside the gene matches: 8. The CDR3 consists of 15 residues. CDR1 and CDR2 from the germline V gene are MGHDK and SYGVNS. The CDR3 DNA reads TGTGCCAGCAGTGATTTACTAGCGGGAGCTATGGAGCAGTTCTTC. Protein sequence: CASSDLLAGAMEQFF.

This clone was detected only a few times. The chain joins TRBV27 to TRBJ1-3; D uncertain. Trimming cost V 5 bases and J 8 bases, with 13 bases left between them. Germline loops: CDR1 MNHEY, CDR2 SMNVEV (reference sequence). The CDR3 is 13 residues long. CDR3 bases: TGTGCCAGCAGTCCGCCCGCGGCGGACACCATATATTTT. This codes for CASSPPAADTIYF.

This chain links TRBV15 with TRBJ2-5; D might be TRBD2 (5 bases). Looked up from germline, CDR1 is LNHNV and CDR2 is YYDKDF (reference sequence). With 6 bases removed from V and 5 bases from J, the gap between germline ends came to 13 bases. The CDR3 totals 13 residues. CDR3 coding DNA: TGTGCCACCAGGCGGGCTTATGGGGAGACCCAGTACTTC. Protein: CATRRAYGETQYF.

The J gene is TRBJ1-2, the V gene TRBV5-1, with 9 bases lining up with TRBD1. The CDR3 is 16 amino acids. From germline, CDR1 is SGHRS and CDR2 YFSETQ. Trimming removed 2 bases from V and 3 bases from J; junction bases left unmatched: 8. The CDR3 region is CASSFSVGDRDYGYTF. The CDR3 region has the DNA TGCGCCAGCAGCTTCTCAGTGGGGGACAGGGACTATGGCTACACCTTC.

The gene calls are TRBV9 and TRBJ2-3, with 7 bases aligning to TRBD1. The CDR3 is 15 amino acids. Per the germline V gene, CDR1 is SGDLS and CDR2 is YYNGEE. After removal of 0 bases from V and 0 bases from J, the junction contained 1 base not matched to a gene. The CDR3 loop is CASSVGGQSTDTQYF. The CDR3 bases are TGTGCCAGCAGCGTAGGGGGACAGAGCACAGATACGCAGTATTTT.

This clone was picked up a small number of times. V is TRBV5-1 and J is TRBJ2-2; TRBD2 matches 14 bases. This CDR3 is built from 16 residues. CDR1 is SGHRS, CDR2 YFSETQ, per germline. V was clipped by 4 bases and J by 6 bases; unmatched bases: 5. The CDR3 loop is CASSPVGLAGAGELFF. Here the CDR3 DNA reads TGCGCCAGCAGCCCTGTGGGACTAGCGGGAGCCGGGGAGCTGTTTTTT. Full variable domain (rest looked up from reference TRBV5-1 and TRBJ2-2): KAGVTQTPRYLIKTRGQQVTLSCSPISGHRSVSWYQQTPGQGLQFLFEYFSETQRNKGNFPGRFSGRQFSNSRSEMNVSTLELGDSALYLCASSPVGLAGAGELFFGEGSRLTVL.